This TCR beta chain stems from a study of T cell repertoires in cytomegalovirus infection. Study-level information: Selection of CMV epitopes for the study included recently identified HLA-C-restricted and well-studied HLA-B-restricted ones. TCR beta signatures that were public indicated CMV infection and matching HLA type.

Trimming took 6 bases from V and 6 from J; bases not matched to a gene: 7. This CDR3 has 14 residues. In germline, CDR1 is MNHEY, CDR2 SMNVEV (reference sequence). TCRdb ran MiXCR on the reads and lists one entry per CDR3 protein. The sample yields roughly 78,000 distinct CDR3 sequences, roughly 39% seen once. On this clonotype: Its antigen is not known.

The chain joins TRBV27 to TRBJ2-2, with 7 positions matching TRBD2. The sample here was CD8+ T cells from cultured PBMCs, taken from culture after CMV antigen stimulation. The clonotype was recovered from a human donor in good health (CMV status not recorded). Some clones in this sample may be carry-over from other donors' samples. The CDR3 sequence: CASRGGGSAGELFF. DNA of the CDR3: TGTGCCAGCAGGGGGGGGGGTTCGGCCGGGGAGCTGTTTTTT.